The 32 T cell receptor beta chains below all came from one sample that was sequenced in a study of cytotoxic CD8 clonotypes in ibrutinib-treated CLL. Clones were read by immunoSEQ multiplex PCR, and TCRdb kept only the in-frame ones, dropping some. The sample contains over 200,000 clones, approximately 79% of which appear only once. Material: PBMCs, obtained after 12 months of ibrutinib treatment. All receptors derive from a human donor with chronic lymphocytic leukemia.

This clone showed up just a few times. The CDR3 here is CASSRGLAGVGTQYF. CDR3 nucleotide sequence: TGTGCCAGCAGCCGGGGACTAGCGGGTGTCGGGACCCAGTACTTC. The chain combines TRBV7-4 with TRBJ2-5; 12 bases align to TRBD2. V shed 5 bases and J 7 bases; nucleotides not matched to a gene: 8. There are 15 residues in the CDR3. The germline gives CDR1 SGHVT, CDR2 SQSDAQ.

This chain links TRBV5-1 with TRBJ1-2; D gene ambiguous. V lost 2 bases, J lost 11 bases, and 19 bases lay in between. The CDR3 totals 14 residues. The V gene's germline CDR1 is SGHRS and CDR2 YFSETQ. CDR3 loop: CASSLGSAQLGYTF. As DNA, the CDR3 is TGCGCCAGCAGCTTAGGGTCCGCTCAGTTGGGATACACCTTC.

CDR3 in amino acids: CASSLVGYEQFF. Here the CDR3 DNA reads TGTGCCAGCAGCTTGGTGGGGTATGAGCAGTTCTTC. This chain connects TRBV5-6 to TRBJ2-1, with D hard to call. The CDR3 runs to 12 residues. V was cut by 0 bases and J by 8 bases, with 6 bases left in between. The germline V gene encodes CDR1 SGHDT and CDR2 YYEEEE.

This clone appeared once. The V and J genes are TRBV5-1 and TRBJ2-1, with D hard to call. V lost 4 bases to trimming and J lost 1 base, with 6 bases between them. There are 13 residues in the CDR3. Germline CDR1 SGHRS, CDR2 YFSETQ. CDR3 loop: CASSQTSYNEQFF. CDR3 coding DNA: TGCGCCAGCAGCCAGACTTCCTACAATGAGCAGTTCTTC.

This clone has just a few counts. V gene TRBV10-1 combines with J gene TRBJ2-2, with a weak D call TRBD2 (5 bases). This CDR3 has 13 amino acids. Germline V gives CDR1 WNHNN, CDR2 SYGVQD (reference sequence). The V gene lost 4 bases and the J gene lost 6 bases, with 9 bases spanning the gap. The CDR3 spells CASSVQRAGELFF. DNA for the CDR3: TGCGCCAGCAGTGTGCAGAGGGCCGGGGAGCTGTTTTTT.

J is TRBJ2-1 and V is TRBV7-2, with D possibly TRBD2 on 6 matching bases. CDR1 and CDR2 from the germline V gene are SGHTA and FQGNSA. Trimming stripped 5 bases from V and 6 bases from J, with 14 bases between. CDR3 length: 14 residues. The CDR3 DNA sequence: TGTGCCAGCAGCCCGGGGGTAGCGAGCAATGAGCAGTTCTTC. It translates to CASSPGVASNEQFF.

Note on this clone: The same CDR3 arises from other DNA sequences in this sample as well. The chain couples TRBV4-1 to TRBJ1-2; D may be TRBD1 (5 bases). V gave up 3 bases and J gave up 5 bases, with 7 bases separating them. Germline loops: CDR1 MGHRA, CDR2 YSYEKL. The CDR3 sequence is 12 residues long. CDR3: CASSQGLYGYTF. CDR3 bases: TGCGCCAGCAGCCAGGGGCTATATGGCTACACCTTC.

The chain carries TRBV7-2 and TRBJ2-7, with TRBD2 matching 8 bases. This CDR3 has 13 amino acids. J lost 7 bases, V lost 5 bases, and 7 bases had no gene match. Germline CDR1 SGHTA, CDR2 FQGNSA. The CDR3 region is CASSPPGGLEQYF. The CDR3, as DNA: TGTGCCAGCAGCCCGCCGGGAGGGCTGGAGCAGTACTTC.

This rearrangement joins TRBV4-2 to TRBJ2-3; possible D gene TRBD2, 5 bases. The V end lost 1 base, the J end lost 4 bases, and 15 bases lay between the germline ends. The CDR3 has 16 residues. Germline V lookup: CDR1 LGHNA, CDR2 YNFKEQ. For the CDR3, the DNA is TGTGCCAGCAGCCAAGGACGAGGGTCATTGCCAGATACGCAGTATTTT. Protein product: CASSQGRGSLPDTQYF.

CDR3 amino acids: CASSRRGSNSVNEQFF. CDR3 nucleotide sequence: TGTGCCAGCAGTAGGAGGGGGAGTAACTCTGTTAATGAGCAGTTCTTC. The V and J genes are TRBV6-4 and TRBJ2-1; D is tentatively TRBD1 or TRBD2 (6 bases each). Germline CDR1 and CDR2: MRHNA and SNTAGT. The CDR3 is made up of 16 amino acids. V gave up 5 bases and J gave up 7 bases, with 21 bases separating them.

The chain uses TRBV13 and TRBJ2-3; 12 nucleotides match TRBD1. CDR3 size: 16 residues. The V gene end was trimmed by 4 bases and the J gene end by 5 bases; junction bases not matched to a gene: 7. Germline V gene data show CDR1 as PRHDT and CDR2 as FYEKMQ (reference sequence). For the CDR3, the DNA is TGTGCCAGCAGCTCACCGGGACAGGGGGCGGAAGATACGCAGTATTTT. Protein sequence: CASSSPGQGAEDTQYF.

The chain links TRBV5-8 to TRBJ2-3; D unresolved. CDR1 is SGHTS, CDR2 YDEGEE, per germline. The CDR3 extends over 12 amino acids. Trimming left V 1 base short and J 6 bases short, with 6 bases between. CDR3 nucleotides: TGTGCCAGCAGCTTGACCCACGATACGCAGTATTTT. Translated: CASSLTHDTQYF.

CDR3 DNA sequence: TGTGCCAGCAGGGGCTGGGGTACAGGCGGCGAGCAGTACTTC. Translated, it gives CASRGWGTGGEQYF. The gene calls are TRBV25-1 and TRBJ2-7, with D tentatively TRBD1 (5 bases). With 6 bases removed from V and 6 bases from J, the gap between germline ends came to 18 bases. Germline V gene lookup returns CDR1 MGHDK and CDR2 SYGVNS. CDR3 length equals 14 residues.

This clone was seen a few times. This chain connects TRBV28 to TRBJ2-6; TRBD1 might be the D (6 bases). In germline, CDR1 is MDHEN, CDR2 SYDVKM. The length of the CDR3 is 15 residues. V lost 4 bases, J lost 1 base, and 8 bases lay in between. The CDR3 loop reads CASSSQGSGANVLTF. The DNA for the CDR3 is TGTGCCAGCAGTTCCCAGGGGTCTGGGGCCAACGTCCTGACTTTC.

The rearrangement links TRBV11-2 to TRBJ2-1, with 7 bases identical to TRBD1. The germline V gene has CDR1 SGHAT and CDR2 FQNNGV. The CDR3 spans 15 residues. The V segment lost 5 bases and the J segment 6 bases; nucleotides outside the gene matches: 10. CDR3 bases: TGTGCCAGCAGCCAAAGACAGGGAGTGGTCAATGAGCAGTTCTTC. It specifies CASSQRQGVVNEQFF.

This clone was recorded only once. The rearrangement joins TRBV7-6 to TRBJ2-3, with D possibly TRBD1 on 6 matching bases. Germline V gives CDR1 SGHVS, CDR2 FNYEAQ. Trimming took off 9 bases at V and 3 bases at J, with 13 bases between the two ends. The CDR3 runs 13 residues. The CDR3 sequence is CASGQSQTDTQYF. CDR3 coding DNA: TGTGCCAGTGGACAGTCCCAAACAGATACGCAGTATTTT.

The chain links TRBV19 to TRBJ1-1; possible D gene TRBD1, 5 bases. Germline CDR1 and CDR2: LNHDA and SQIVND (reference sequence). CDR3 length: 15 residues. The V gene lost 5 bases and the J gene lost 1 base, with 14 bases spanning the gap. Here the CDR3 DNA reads TGTGCCAGTAGTGTTCAGGGAGCGGGGAACACTGAAGCTTTCTTT. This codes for CASSVQGAGNTEAFF.

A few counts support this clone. For the CDR3, the DNA is TGTGCCAGCAGCTTAGTGGCCGGGGATCAGCCCCAGCATTTT. It specifies CASSLVAGDQPQHF. The chain recombines TRBV7-2 with TRBJ1-5; no definite D call. V was trimmed by 1 base and J by 5 bases, leaving 9 bases between them. This CDR3 is built from 14 residues. Germline CDR1 SGHTA, CDR2 FQGNSA.

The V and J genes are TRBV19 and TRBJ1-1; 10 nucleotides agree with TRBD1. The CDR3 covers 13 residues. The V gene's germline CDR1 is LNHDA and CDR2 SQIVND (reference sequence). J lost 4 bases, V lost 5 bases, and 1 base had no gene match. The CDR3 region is CASSRTGGTEAFF. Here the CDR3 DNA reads TGTGCCAGTAGTCGGACAGGGGGCACTGAAGCTTTCTTT.

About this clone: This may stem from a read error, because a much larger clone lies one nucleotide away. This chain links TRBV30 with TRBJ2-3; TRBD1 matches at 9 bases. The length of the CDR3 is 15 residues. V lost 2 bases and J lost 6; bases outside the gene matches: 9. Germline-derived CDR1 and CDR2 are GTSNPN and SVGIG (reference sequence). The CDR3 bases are TGTGCCTGGAGTCACCGACAGGGGGAATCGGATACGCAGTATTTT. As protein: CAWSHRQGESDTQYF.

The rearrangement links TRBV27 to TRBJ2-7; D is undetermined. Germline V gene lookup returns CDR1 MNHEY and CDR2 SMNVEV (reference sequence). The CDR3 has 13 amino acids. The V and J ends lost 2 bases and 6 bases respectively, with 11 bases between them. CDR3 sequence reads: CASSLGMSSEQYF. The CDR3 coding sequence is TGTGCCAGCAGTTTAGGGATGTCTAGCGAGCAGTACTTC.

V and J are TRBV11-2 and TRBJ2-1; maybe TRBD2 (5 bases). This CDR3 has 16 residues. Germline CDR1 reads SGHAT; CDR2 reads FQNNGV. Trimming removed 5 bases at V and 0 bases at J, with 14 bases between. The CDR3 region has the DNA TGTGCCAGCAGCCCCTTAAGCGGCCGCTCCTACAATGAGCAGTTCTTC. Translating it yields CASSPLSGRSYNEQFF.

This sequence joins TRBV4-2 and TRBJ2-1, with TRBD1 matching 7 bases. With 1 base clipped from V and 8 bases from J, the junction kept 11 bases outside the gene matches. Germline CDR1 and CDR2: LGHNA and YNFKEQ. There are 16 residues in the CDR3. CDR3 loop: CASSQGETGFGDEQFF. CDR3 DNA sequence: TGTGCCAGCAGCCAAGGGGAGACAGGGTTCGGGGATGAGCAGTTCTTC.

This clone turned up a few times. The CDR3 loop is CASSQGLVRNTEAFF. The DNA for the CDR3 is TGCGCCAGCAGCCAAGGGTTAGTAAGGAACACTGAAGCTTTCTTT. V usage is TRBV4-1 and J usage is TRBJ1-1; no reliable D call. Germline V lookup: CDR1 MGHRA, CDR2 YSYEKL. Trimming took 1 base from V and 1 from J, leaving 10 bases between them. The CDR3 has 15 residues.

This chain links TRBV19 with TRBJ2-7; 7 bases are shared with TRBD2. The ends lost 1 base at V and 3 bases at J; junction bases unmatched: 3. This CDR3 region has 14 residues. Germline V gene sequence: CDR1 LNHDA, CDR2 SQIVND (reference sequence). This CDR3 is CASSIGSGGYEQYF. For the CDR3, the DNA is TGTGCCAGTAGTATAGGATCGGGGGGCTACGAGCAGTACTTC.

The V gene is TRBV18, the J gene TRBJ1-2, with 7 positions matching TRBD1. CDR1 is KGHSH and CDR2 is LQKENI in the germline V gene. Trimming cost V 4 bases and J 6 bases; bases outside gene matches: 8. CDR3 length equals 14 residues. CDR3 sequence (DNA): TGTGCCAGCTCACAGGGAACACAGGGGAATGGCTACACCTTC. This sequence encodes CASSQGTQGNGYTF.

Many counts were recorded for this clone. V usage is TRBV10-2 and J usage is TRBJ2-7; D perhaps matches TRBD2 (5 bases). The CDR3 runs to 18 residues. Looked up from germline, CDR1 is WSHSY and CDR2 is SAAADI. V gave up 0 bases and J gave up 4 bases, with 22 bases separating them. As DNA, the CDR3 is TGCGCCAGCAGTGAGTCGGTAACCGCAGGACCCGGGGAGTACGAGCAGTACTTC. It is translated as CASSESVTAGPGEYEQYF.

CDR3 bases: TGTGCCAGCAGCGCAGCCGGAAGGGGCCGGGAGACCCAGTACTTC. It translates to CASSAAGRGRETQYF. The rearrangement joins TRBV5-6 to TRBJ2-5; maybe TRBD1 (5 bases). The CDR3 has 15 amino acids. Trimming cost V 4 bases and J 5 bases, with 18 bases left between them. Germline-derived CDR1 and CDR2 are SGHDT and YYEEEE. Drawing the rest from reference TRBV5-6 and TRBJ2-5, the complete variable domain is DAGVTQSPTHLIKTRGQQVTLRCSPKSGHDTVSWYQQALGQGPQFIFQYYEEEERQRGNFPDRFSGHQFPNYSSELNVNALLLGDSALYLCASSAAGRGRETQYFGPGTRLLVL.

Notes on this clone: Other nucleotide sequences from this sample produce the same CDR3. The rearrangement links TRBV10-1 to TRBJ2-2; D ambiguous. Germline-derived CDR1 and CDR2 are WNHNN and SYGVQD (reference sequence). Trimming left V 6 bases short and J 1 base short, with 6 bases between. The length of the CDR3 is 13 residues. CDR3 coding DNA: TGCGCCAGCAGCCTCGGGAACACCGGGGAGCTGTTTTTT. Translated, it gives CASSLGNTGELFF.

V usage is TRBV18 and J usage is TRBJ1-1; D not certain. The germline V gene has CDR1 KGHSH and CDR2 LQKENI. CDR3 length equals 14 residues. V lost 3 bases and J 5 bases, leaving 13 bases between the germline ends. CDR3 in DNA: TGTGCCAGCTCACCCGGGGTTGTGGGTACTGAAGCTTTCTTT. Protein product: CASSPGVVGTEAFF.

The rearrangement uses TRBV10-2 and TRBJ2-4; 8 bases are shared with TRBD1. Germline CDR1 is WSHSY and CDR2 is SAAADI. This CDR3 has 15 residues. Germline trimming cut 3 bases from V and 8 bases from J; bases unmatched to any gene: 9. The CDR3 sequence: CASSDPTGVADIQYF. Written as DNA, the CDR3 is TGCGCCAGCAGTGATCCGACAGGGGTCGCGGACATTCAGTACTTC.

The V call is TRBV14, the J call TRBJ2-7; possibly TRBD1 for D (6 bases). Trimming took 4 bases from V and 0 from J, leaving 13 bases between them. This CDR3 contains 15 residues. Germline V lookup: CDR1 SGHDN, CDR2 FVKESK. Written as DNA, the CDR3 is TGTGCCAGCAGCCCCCGGACAGCTTACTCCTACGAGCAGTACTTC. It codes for CASSPRTAYSYEQYF.